These 21 T cell receptor beta chains originate from one sample sequenced in a study of cytomegalovirus exposure and HLA in healthy donors. Repertoires were generated with immunoSEQ multiplex PCR, while TCRdb's copy carries only in-frame clones and drops some. The repertoire holds fewer than 400,000 clones, with 86% as singletons. Input material: PBMCs. These receptors all stem from a woman aged 18-30 years in good health and CMV-seronegative.

This clone was seen a few times. This chain uses TRBV7-9 with TRBJ1-4, with 10 bases matching TRBD1. Germline V gives CDR1 SEHNR, CDR2 FQNEAQ (reference sequence). CDR3 size: 14 residues. The V segment lost 4 bases and the J segment 6 bases; nucleotides outside the gene matches: 2. Here the CDR3 reads CASSSGQGHEKLFF. The CDR3 DNA reads TGTGCCAGCAGCTCGGGACAGGGGCATGAAAAACTGTTTTTT.

This chain links TRBV27 with TRBJ2-6, with TRBD2 identical over 9 bases. The germline V gene encodes CDR1 MNHEY and CDR2 SMNVEV (reference sequence). J gave up 1 base and V 1 base, and 5 bases lay outside the gene matches. The CDR3 is made up of 18 amino acids. The CDR3 loop is CASSLYLSGSSGANVLTF. CDR3 nucleotides: TGTGCCAGCAGTTTATATCTTAGCGGGAGTTCTGGGGCCAACGTCCTGACTTTC.

The chain employs TRBV7-3 and TRBJ2-2, with D uncertain. Germline V gene data show CDR1 as SGHTA and CDR2 as FQGTGA. There are 14 residues in the CDR3. Trimming cost V 2 bases and J 5 bases, with 9 bases left between them. DNA of the CDR3: TGTGCCAGCAGCTTAGATGGGCTAACCGGGGAGCTGTTTTTT. Protein sequence: CASSLDGLTGELFF.

This rearrangement joins TRBV5-6 to TRBJ2-3; TRBD2 agrees at 8 bases. CDR3 length equals 15 residues. V dropped 8 bases and J dropped 2; count of bases not matched to a gene: 10. Germline V lookup: CDR1 SGHDT, CDR2 YYEEEE. CDR3 bases: TGTGCCAGTAGCAGACTAGCGCTGAACACAGATACGCAGTATTTT. Translation: CASSRLALNTDTQYF.

CDR3 nucleotides: TGTGCCAGCAGTTGGCCCGGGTCTCAGCAGACCCAGTACTTC. Its translation is CASSWPGSQQTQYF. The chain couples TRBV28 to TRBJ2-5, with D unresolved. With 4 bases removed from V and 6 bases from J, the gap between germline ends came to 15 bases. Germline lookup yields CDR1 MDHEN and CDR2 SYDVKM. The CDR3 loop spans 14 amino acids.

This chain connects TRBV29-1 to TRBJ2-3, with D possibly matching TRBD2 (5 bases). This CDR3 region has 12 residues. CDR1 and CDR2 (germline): SQVTM, ANQGSEA. Trimming shortened V by 1 base and J by 9 bases, and 11 bases separated the two germline ends. The CDR3 sequence: CSVEGERETQYF. In DNA form, the CDR3 reads TGCAGCGTTGAAGGGGAGAGAGAGACGCAGTATTTT.

This chain links TRBV5-4 with TRBJ2-7; 14 positions agree with TRBD2. V gave up 4 bases and J gave up 4 bases; unmatched junction bases: 7. This CDR3 has 16 amino acids. Looked up from germline, CDR1 is SGHNT and CDR2 is YYREEE (reference sequence). The CDR3 DNA reads as TGTGCCAGCAGCGATCCGGGACTAGCGGGAGTGTACGAGCAGTACTTC. Its protein product is CASSDPGLAGVYEQYF.

The chain couples TRBV25-1 to TRBJ2-2; no reliable D call. This CDR3 is built from 16 residues. Trimming shortened V by 5 bases and J by 0 bases, and 13 bases separated the two germline ends. Germline CDR1 reads MGHDK; CDR2 reads SYGVNS. Written as DNA, the CDR3 is TGTGCCAGCAGTACAGACCCCTCCGCGAACACCGGGGAGCTGTTTTTT. Protein: CASSTDPSANTGELFF.

The CDR3 DNA is TGTGCCAGTAGTATCCGGGACTATGGCTACACCTTC. Amino acids: CASSIRDYGYTF. The chain recombines TRBV19 with TRBJ1-2; D is undetermined. Trimming shortened V by 3 bases and J by 3 bases, and 5 bases separated the two germline ends. This CDR3 region has 12 residues. Germline CDR1 reads LNHDA; CDR2 reads SQIVND (reference sequence). Full variable domain (missing parts from reference TRBV19 and TRBJ1-2): DGGITQSPKYLFRKEGQNVTLSCEQNLNHDAMYWYRQDPGQGLRLIYYSQIVNDFQKGDIAEGYSVSREKKESFPLTVTSAQKNPTAFYLCASSIRDYGYTFGSGTRLTVV.

The chain joins TRBV7-2 to TRBJ1-1, with a possible D match to TRBD1 (6 bases). Germline-derived CDR1 and CDR2 are SGHTA and FQGNSA. The CDR3 length is 15 residues. The V gene lost 5 bases and the J gene lost 0 bases, with 13 bases spanning the gap. CDR3 DNA sequence: TGTGCCAGCAGCCCCCACAGGGAGCTGAACACTGAAGCTTTCTTT. This gives the protein CASSPHRELNTEAFF.

The J gene is TRBJ2-1, the V gene TRBV19; D possibly corresponds to TRBD2 (7 bases). The CDR3 totals 15 residues. Germline V gene lookup returns CDR1 LNHDA and CDR2 SQIVND (reference sequence). Trimming cost V 3 bases and J 2 bases, with 11 bases left between them. CDR3 residues: CASSIGGGPYNEQFF. The CDR3 coding sequence is TGTGCCAGTAGTATTGGCGGGGGCCCCTACAATGAGCAGTTCTTC. The complete variable domain, with remaining parts taken from reference TRBV19 and TRBJ2-1, reads DGGITQSPKYLFRKEGQNVTLSCEQNLNHDAMYWYRQDPGQGLRLIYYSQIVNDFQKGDIAEGYSVSREKKESFPLTVTSAQKNPTAFYLCASSIGGGPYNEQFFGPGTRLTVL.

V usage is TRBV2 and J usage is TRBJ2-3, with 10 bases aligning to TRBD2. J was trimmed by 4 bases and V by 8 bases; bases with no gene match: 9. The CDR3 contains 15 residues. Germline V gene data show CDR1 as SNHLY and CDR2 as FYNNEI. The CDR3 sequence is CASREREGLPDTQYF. The CDR3, as DNA: TGTGCCAGCCGGGAGCGGGAGGGCCTCCCAGATACGCAGTATTTT.

J is TRBJ1-2 and V is TRBV6-6, with D tentatively TRBD1 (5 bases). The CDR3 totals 13 residues. The germline V gene encodes CDR1 MNHNY and CDR2 SVGAGI (reference sequence). Deletions cut 2 bases from V and 4 bases from J, with 8 bases between. CDR3 bases: TGTGCCAGCAGTTACGTGGACACCTATGGCTACACCTTC. Its translation: CASSYVDTYGYTF.

This clone was observed a handful of times. V gene TRBV11-2 combines with J gene TRBJ1-3, with D unresolved. Germline CDR1 and CDR2: SGHAT and FQNNGV. V lost 5 bases and J 0 bases, leaving 11 bases between the germline ends. The CDR3 contains 15 residues. CDR3 in amino acids: CASSIPLVSGNTIYF. In DNA, the CDR3 is TGTGCCAGCAGCATCCCGTTAGTCTCTGGAAACACCATATATTTT.

There are a few counts of this clone. This sequence joins TRBV19 and TRBJ2-7; the D is unclear. Trimming took 3 bases from V and 5 from J, leaving 5 bases between them. Per the germline V gene, CDR1 is LNHDA and CDR2 is SQIVND (reference sequence). This CDR3 spans 11 amino acids. The CDR3 nucleotides are TGTGCCAGTAGTATTCGGGACGAGCAGTACTTC. It specifies CASSIRDEQYF.

Comments on this clone: At one end the junction does not follow the germline gene, possibly because of a read error. The chain couples TRBV7-2 to TRBJ2-3, with 10 nucleotides matching TRBD2. The CDR3 has 15 amino acids. Germline values: CDR1 SGHTA, CDR2 FQGNSA. CDR3 nucleotide sequence: TGTGCCAGCAGCCTAGCGGGAGCTAGCACAGATACGCAGTATTTT. Residues: CASSLAGASTDTQYF.

This clone has a single count. A clone one base away is much larger, so this may be a read error. The V gene is TRBV2, the J gene TRBJ2-3; 14 bases align to TRBD2. There are 15 residues in the CDR3. Germline V CDR1 and CDR2: SNHLY, FYNNEI. J was trimmed by 4 bases and V by 3 bases; bases with no gene match: 0. The CDR3 here is CASSETSGRADTQYF. CDR3 in DNA: TGTGCCAGCAGTGAGACTAGCGGGAGGGCAGATACGCAGTATTTT.

This clone is a singleton in its sample. The chain joins TRBV5-1 to TRBJ2-1; tentative D call: TRBD1 (5 bases). CDR3 length equals 16 residues. The V gene's germline CDR1 is SGHRS and CDR2 YFSETQ. V was pared by 4 bases and J by 4 bases, with 18 bases between. The CDR3 is CASSPEDTYPYNEQFF. The DNA of the CDR3 is TGCGCCAGCAGCCCCGAGGACACCTACCCTTACAATGAGCAGTTCTTC.

This sequence joins TRBV5-1 and TRBJ1-1; TRBD1 matches 10 bases. The germline CDR1 and CDR2 sequences are SGHRS and YFSETQ. CDR3 length: 15 residues. V lost 4 bases to trimming and J lost 0 bases; unmatched junction nucleotides: 3. CDR3 region: CASSRTGGLNTEAFF. DNA of the CDR3: TGCGCCAGCAGCAGGACAGGGGGTTTGAACACTGAAGCTTTCTTT.

The chain has TRBV9 and TRBJ2-1, with TRBD2 matching 9 bases. With V trimmed by 4 bases and J by 5 bases, 13 bases remained unmatched. The germline gives CDR1 SGDLS, CDR2 YYNGEE. The CDR3 loop spans 17 amino acids. DNA of the CDR3: TGTGCCAGCAGCCTTTCCCCCCTAGCGGGAATCAACAATGAGCAGTTCTTC. It translates to CASSLSPLAGINNEQFF. The whole variable domain, remainder taken from reference TRBV9 and TRBJ2-1, is DSGVTQTPKHLITATGQRVTLRCSPRSGDLSVYWYQQSLDQGLQFLIQYYNGEERAKGNILERFSAQQFPDLHSELNLSSLELGDSALYFCASSLSPLAGINNEQFFGPGTRLTVL.

The gene calls are TRBV4-1 and TRBJ2-4; TRBD1 matches 7 bases. CDR1 and CDR2 from the germline V gene are MGHRA and YSYEKL. With 4 bases clipped from V and 6 bases from J, the junction kept 12 bases outside the gene matches. The CDR3 has 16 residues. CDR3 nucleotide sequence: TGCGCCAGCAGCCCCCAGATGGCACAGGGGACAAACATTCAGTACTTC. Residues: CASSPQMAQGTNIQYF.